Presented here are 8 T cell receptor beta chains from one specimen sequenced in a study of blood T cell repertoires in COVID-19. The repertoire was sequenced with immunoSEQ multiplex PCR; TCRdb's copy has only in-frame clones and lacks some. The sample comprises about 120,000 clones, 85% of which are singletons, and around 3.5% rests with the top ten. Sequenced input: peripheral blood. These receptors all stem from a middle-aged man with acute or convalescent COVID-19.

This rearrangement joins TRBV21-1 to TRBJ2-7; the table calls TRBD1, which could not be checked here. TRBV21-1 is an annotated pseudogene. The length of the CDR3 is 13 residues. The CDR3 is CASTQTPPDEQYF. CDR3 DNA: TGTGCCAGCACCCAAACCCCCCCAGACGAGCAGTACTTC.

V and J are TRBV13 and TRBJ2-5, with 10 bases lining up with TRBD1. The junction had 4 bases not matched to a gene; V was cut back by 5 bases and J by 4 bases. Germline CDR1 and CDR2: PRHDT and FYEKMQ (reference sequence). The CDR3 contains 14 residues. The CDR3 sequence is CASSEDRGLETQYF. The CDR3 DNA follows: TGTGCCAGCAGCGAAGACAGGGGGCTAGAGACCCAGTACTTC.

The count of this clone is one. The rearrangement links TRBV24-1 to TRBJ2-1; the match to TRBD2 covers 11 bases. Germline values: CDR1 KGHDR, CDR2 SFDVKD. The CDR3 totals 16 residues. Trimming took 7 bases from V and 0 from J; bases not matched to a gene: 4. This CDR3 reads CATRGSGGASYNEQFF. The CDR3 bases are TGTGCCACCAGGGGTAGCGGGGGGGCCTCCTACAATGAGCAGTTCTTC.

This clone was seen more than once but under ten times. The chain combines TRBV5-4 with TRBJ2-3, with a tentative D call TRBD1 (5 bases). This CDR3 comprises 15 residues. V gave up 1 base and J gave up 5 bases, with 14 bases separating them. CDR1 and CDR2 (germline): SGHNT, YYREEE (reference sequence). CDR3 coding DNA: TGTGCCAGCAGCTTGAGTGGTTCAGGACAAGATACGCAGTATTTT. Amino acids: CASSLSGSGQDTQYF.

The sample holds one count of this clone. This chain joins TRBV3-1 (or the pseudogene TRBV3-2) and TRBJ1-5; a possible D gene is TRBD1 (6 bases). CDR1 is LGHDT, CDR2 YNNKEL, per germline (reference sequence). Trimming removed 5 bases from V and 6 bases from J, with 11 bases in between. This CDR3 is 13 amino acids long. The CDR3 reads CASSYRDGQPQHF. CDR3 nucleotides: TGTGCCAGCAGCTACAGGGACGGTCAGCCCCAGCATTTT.

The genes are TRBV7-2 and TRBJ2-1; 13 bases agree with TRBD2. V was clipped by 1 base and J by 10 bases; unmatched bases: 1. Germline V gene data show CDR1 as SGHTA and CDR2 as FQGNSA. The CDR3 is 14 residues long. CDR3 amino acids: CASSLGLAGGEQFF. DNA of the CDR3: TGTGCCAGCAGCTTAGGACTAGCGGGGGGCGAGCAGTTCTTC.

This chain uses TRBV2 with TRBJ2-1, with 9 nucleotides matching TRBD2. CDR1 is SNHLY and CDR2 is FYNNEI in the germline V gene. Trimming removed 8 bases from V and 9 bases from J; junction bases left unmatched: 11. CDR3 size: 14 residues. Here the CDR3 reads CASAGTSWWGEQFF. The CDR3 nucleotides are TGTGCCAGCGCTGGGACTAGCTGGTGGGGTGAGCAGTTCTTC.

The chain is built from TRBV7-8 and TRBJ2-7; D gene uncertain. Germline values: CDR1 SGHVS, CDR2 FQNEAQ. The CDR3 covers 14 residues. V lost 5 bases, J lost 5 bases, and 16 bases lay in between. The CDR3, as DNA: TGTGCCAGCAGCCCCCTGGCCCTGGTTCACGAGCAGTACTTC. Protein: CASSPLALVHEQYF.